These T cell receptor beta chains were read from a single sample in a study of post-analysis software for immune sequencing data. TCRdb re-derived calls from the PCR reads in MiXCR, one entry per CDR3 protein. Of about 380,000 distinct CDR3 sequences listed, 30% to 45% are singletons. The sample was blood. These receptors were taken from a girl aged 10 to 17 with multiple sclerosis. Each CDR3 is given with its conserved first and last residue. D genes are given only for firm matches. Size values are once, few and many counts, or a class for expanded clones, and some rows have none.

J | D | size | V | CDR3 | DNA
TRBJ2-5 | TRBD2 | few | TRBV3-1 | CASSARLAGQETQYF | TGTGCCAGCAGCGCCCGACTAGCCGGACAAGAGACCCAGTACTTC
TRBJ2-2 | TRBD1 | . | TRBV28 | CASSLDRGPNTGELFF | TGTGCCAGCAGTTTGGACAGGGGGCCGAACACCGGGGAGCTGTTTTTT
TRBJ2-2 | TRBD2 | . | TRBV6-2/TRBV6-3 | CASSRLASNTGELFF | TGTGCCAGCAGTCGACTAGCCTCGAACACCGGGGAGCTGTTTTTT
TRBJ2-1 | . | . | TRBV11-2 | CASSLGGGPPYNEQFF | TGTGCCAGCAGCTTAGGGGGGGGCCCCCCCTACAATGAGCAGTTCTTC
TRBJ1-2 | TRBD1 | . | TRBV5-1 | CASSYRGRMYGYTF | TGCGCCAGCAGCTACAGGGGGCGAATGTATGGCTACACCTTC
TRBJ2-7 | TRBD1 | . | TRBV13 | CASSYGQGIYEQYF | TGTGCCAGCAGCTATGGACAGGGAATATACGAGCAGTACTTC
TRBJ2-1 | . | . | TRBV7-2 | CASSILGGSSYNEQFF | TGTGCCAGCAGCATACTCGGGGGTTCCTCCTACAATGAGCAGTTCTTC
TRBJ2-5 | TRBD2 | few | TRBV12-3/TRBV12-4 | CASRRTSGGARAQYF | TGTGCCAGCAGGCGGACTAGCGGGGGCGCAAGGGCCCAGTACTTC
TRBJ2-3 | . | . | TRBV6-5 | CASRRTAIDTQYF | TGTGCCAGCAGGAGGACAGCGATAGATACGCAGTATTTT
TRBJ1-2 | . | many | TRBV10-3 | CAISEDIYGYTF | TGTGCCATCAGTGAGGACATCTATGGCTACACCTTC
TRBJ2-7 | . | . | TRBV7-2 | CASSFSDYHYEQYF | TGTGCCAGCAGCTTCTCGGACTACCACTACGAGCAGTACTTC
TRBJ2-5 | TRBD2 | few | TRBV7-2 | CASRGGRGGRETQYF | TGTGCCAGCAGGGGAGGACGGGGGGGCCGAGAGACCCAGTACTTC
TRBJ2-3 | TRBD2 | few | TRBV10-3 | CAIGGGSRTTDTQYF | TGTGCCATTGGGGGGGGATCCCGGACAACAGATACGCAGTATTTT
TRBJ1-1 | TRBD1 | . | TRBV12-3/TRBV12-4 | CASGGQGHTEAFF | TGTGCCAGCGGGGGACAGGGGCATACTGAAGCTTTCTTT
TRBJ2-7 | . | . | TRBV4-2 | CASSQDYEGAYEQYF | TGTGCCAGCAGCCAAGATTATGAGGGGGCCTACGAGCAGTACTTC
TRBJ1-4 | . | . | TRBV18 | CASSPQEGENEKLFF | TGTGCCAGCTCACCACAGGAGGGGGAGAATGAAAAACTGTTTTTT
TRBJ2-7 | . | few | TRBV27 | CASSSPAIGSEQYF | TGTGCCAGCAGTTCACCTGCGATCGGTAGCGAGCAGTACTTC
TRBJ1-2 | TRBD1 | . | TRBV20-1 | CSARDPGQGLSYTF | TGCAGTGCTAGAGATCCCGGACAGGGGTTGAGCTACACCTTC
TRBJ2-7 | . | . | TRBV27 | CASSSGTRSEQYF | TGTGCCAGCAGTTCCGGGACCCGGAGCGAGCAGTACTTC
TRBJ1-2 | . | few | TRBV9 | CASSHHIGGRANYGYTF | TGTGCCAGCAGCCATCATATCGGGGGCAGGGCTAACTATGGCTACACCTTC
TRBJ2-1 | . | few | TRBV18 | CASSSGGGTYNEQFF | TGTGCCAGCTCTAGCGGAGGAGGCACCTACAATGAGCAGTTCTTC
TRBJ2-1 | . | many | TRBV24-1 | CATSDSWGTANEQFF | TGTGCCACCAGTGATAGTTGGGGGACGGCTAACGAGCAGTTCTTC
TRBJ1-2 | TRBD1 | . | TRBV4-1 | CASSQVGRGPYGYTF | TGCGCCAGCAGCCAAGTGGGCAGGGGGCCCTATGGCTACACCTTC
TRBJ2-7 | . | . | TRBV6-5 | CASSPLGFEQYF | TGTGCCAGCAGCCCATTGGGGTTCGAGCAGTACTTC
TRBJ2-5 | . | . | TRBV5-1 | CASSLVRTSEETQYF | TGCGCCAGCAGCTTGGTGCGGACCTCGGAAGAGACCCAGTACTTC
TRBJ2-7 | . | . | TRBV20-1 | CSARLRVDSYEQYF | TGCAGTGCCAGACTCAGGGTGGATTCCTACGAGCAGTACTTC
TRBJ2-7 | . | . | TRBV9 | CASSVEGTQSEQYF | TGTGCCAGCAGCGTAGAAGGGACCCAAAGCGAGCAGTACTTC
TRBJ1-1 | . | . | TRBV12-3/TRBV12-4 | CASRQVTLNTEAFF | TGTGCCAGCAGGCAGGTTACCCTGAACACTGAAGCTTTCTTT
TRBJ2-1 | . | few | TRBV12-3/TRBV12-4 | CASSATGIPPYNEQFF | TGTGCCAGCAGTGCCACAGGGATCCCCCCCTACAATGAGCAGTTCTTC
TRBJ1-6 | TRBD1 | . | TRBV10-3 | CAIRSQGGSPLHF | TGTGCCATCAGATCTCAGGGGGGTTCACCCCTCCACTTT
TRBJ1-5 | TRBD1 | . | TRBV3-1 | CASSFAGTGGNQPQHF | TGTGCCAGCAGTTTCGCCGGGACAGGGGGCAATCAGCCCCAGCATTTT
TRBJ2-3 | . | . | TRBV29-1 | CSVEGSVGVSPPDTQYF | TGCAGCGTTGAGGGGTCGGTCGGAGTCTCACCCCCAGATACGCAGTATTTT
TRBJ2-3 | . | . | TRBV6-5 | CASRVTDTQYF | TGTGCCAGCAGGGTCACAGATACGCAGTATTTT
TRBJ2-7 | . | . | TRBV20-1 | CSAREGPYEQYF | TGCAGTGCTAGAGAAGGTCCTTACGAGCAGTACTTC
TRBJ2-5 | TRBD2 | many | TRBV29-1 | CSVEWWYPGLAASQETQYF | TGCAGCGTTGAGTGGTGGTACCCCGGACTAGCGGCAAGCCAAGAGACCCAGTACTTC
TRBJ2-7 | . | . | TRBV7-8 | CASSSGTLSSYEQYF | TGTGCCAGCAGCTCGGGGACCTTAAGCTCCTACGAGCAGTACTTC
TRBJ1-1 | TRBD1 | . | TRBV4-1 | CASSRQTGLDTEAFF | TGCGCCAGCAGCCGCCAGACAGGGCTGGACACTGAAGCTTTCTTT
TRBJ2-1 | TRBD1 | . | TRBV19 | CASSPGQIYNEQFF | TGTGCCAGTAGTCCGGGACAGATCTACAATGAGCAGTTCTTC
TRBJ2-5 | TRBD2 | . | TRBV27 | CASSFLSLGLGDNEQYF | TGTGCCAGCAGTTTTTTAAGTCTGGGACTAGGGGACAATGAGCAGTACTTC
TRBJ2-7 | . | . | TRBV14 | CASSQDGVYEQYF | TGTGCCAGCAGCCAAGATGGGGTTTACGAGCAGTACTTC
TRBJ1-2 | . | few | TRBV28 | CASLPRWGYGYTF | TGTGCCAGCCTTCCCCGGTGGGGGTATGGCTACACCTTC
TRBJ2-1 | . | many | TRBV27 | CATKGWGPYNEQFF | TGTGCCACCAAAGGGTGGGGGCCTTACAATGAGCAGTTCTTC
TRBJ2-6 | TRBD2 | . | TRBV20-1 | CSARDREGNSKSSGANVLTF | TGCAGTGCTAGAGATCGGGAGGGGAATTCTAAGAGCTCTGGGGCCAACGTCCTGACTTTC